Sequencing of this T cell receptor (beta chain) was carried out in a study of blood T cells in healthy people across ages. Then a second PCR, running roughly 6 to 11 cycles, was carried out with a sample-barcoded 5' primer and a J-beta primer mix. Every molecule of cDNA carried a tag from a template-switch adaptor with 12 random nucleotides. TCRdb re-called the 5' RACE reads with MiXCR, one entry per CDR3 protein. Of hundreds of thousands of distinct CDR3 sequences in the sample, about three fifths were seen once. Each donor supplied 8 to 10 milliliters of peripheral blood. CDR1 and CDR2 (germline): SGDLS, YYNGEE. The CDR3 contains 15 residues.

The source material was blood. The receptor was isolated from a man aged 25-45 years in good health. The chain has TRBV9 and TRBJ2-1, with 7 bases matching TRBD2. The last part of the DNA fits TRBJ2-7 better; the J call may be wrong. CDR3 nucleotide sequence: TGTGCCAGCAGCAGGGCGGGAGAGTCGGTATACGAGCAGTACTTC. Translation gives CASSRAGESVYEQYF.